Listed below are T cell receptor beta chains from one sample, sequenced in a study of CXCR3-negative and CXCR3-positive naive CD8 T cells. TCRdb reprocessed the 5' RACE reads and reports one entry per CDR3 protein, with no DNA. The sample holds about 150,000 distinct CDR3 sequences. Source material: naive CXCR3+ CD8+ T cells from blood. Every receptor here comes from a human donor in good health. Some clones in this sample may be carry-over from other donors' samples. Each CDR3 is given with its conserved first and last residue. Each record gives: J gene, V gene, CDR3 protein.

j_call: TRBJ2-7
v_call: TRBV6-6
cdr3_aa: CASSEQPGQGYEQYF

j_call: TRBJ1-5
v_call: TRBV6-5
cdr3_aa: CASSYLEGHEPQHF

j_call: TRBJ2-5
v_call: TRBV14
cdr3_aa: CASSLDSSGGAGETQYF

j_call: TRBJ2-2
v_call: TRBV28
cdr3_aa: CASSFTREPLTGELFF

j_call: TRBJ2-1
v_call: TRBV28
cdr3_aa: CASSVGLAGGPSYNEQFF

j_call: TRBJ2-7
v_call: TRBV4-3
cdr3_aa: CASSQDETGFLEQYF

j_call: TRBJ2-7
v_call: TRBV7-9
cdr3_aa: CASSLVAGTRSEQYF

j_call: TRBJ1-1
v_call: TRBV7-9
cdr3_aa: CASSLAFVGGYTEAFF

j_call: TRBJ2-1
v_call: TRBV5-1
cdr3_aa: CASSLGQWGEQFF

j_call: TRBJ1-2
v_call: TRBV7-9
cdr3_aa: CASRHFRGDVDYGYTF

j_call: TRBJ2-7
v_call: TRBV4-1
cdr3_aa: CASSLLGQGLLYEQYF

j_call: TRBJ2-7
v_call: TRBV9
cdr3_aa: CASSANGLAHEQYF

j_call: TRBJ1-6
v_call: TRBV13
cdr3_aa: CASSFRTEEGSPLHF

j_call: TRBJ2-1
v_call: TRBV7-8
cdr3_aa: CASSLAQDRNEQFF